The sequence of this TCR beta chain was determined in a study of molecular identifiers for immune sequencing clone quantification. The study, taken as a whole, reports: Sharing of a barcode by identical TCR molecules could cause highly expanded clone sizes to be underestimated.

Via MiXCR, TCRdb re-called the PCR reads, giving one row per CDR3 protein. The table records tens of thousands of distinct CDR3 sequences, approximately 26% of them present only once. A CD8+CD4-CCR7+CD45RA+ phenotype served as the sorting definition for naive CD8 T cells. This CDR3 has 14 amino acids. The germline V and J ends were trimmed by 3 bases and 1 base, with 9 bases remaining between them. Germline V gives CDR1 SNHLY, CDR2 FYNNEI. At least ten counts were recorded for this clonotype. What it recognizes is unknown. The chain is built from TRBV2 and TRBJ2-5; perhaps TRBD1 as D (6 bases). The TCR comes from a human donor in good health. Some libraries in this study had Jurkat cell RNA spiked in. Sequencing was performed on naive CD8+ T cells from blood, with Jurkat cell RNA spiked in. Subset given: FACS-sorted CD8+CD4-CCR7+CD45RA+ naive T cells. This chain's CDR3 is CASSDRTAQETQYF. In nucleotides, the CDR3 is TGTGCCAGCAGTGACCGGACAGCCCAAGAGACCCAGTACTTC.